This TCR beta chain emerged from a study of OX40 agonist ivuxolimab in advanced cancers. Study details: Clinicians treated patients with ivuxolimab, an agonistic anti-OX40 (CD134) antibody.

Blood specimens came from baseline, cycle 4 day 1, and cycle 7 day 1. In regard to this clone: What it recognizes is unknown.

Assay used: immunoSEQ multiplex PCR; TCRdb lists only in-frame clones, some missing. The sample holds some 97,000 clones, about nine tenths seen once. The V gene's germline CDR1 is SGHTA and CDR2 FQGTGA. This CDR3 is 16 amino acids long. V was pared by 4 bases and J by 0 bases, with 10 bases between. Findings and caveats of the study: More expanded clones were found, on average, in CD8+ than in CD4+ T cells. At 0.1 to 3.0 mg/kg and by week 6, CD4+ and CD8+ T cells in the blood had expanded clonally.

This sequence was found in an adult with an advanced solid tumor such as melanoma, head and neck, liver or kidney cancer. Sequenced material: CD4+ or CD8+ T cells sorted from blood, taken in a trial of the OX40 agonist ivuxolimab. The rearrangement joins TRBV7-3 to TRBJ2-6; D might be TRBD1 (5 bases). The CDR3 loop is CASSSSRVSGANVLTF. In DNA, the CDR3 is TGTGCCAGCAGCTCCTCCAGGGTCTCTGGGGCCAACGTCCTGACTTTC.